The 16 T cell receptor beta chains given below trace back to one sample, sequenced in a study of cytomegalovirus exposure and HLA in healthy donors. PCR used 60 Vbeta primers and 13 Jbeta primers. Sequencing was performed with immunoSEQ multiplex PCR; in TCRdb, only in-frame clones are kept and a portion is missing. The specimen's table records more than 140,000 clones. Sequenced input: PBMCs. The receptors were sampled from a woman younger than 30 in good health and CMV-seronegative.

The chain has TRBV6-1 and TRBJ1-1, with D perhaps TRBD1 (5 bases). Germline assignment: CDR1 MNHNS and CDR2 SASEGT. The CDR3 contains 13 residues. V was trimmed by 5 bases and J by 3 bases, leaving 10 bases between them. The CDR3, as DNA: TGTGCCAGCAGTTCTCAGGGTTACACTGAAGCTTTCTTT. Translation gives CASSSQGYTEAFF.

CDR3 DNA sequence: TGTGCCAGCAGGCAGAGGGCCCAAAACACTGAAGCTTTCTTT. Translating gives CASRQRAQNTEAFF. The chain has TRBV6-1 and TRBJ1-1; D not resolved. Germline V gene sequence: CDR1 MNHNS, CDR2 SASEGT. Trimming left V 6 bases short and J 2 bases short, with 13 bases between. The CDR3 has 14 amino acids.

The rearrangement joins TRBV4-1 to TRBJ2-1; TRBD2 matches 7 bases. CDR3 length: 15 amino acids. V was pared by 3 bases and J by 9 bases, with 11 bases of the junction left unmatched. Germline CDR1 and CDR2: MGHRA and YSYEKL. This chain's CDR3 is CASSQPPRTRSEQFF. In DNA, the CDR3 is TGCGCCAGCAGCCAGCCTCCCAGGACTAGGAGTGAGCAGTTCTTC.

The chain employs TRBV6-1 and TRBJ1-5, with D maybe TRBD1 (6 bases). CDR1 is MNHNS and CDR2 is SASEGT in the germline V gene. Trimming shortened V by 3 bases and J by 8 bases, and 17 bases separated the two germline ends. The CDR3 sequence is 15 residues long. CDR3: CASSDTQGSSEPQHF. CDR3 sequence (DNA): TGTGCCAGCAGTGATACACAGGGATCAAGTGAGCCCCAGCATTTT.

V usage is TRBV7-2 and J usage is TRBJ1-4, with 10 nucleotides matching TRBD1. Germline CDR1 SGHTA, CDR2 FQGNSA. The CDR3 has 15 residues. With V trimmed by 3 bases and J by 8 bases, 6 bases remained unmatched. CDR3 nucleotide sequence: TGTGCCAGCAGCTTGCGACAGGGGGCGCGAGAAAAACTGTTTTTT. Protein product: CASSLRQGAREKLFF.

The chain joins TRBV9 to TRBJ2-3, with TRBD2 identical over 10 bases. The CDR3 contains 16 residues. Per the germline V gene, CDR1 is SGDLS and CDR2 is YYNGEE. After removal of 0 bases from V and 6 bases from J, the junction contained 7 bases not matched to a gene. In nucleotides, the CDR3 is TGTGCCAGCAGCGTAGGATCAGCGGGAGGGATGGATACGCAGTATTTT. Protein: CASSVGSAGGMDTQYF.

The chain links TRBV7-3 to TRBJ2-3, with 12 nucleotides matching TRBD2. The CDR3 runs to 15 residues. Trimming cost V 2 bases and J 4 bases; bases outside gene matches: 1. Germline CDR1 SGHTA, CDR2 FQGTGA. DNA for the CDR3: TGTGCCAGCAGCTTACTAGCGGGAGGGTCAGATACGCAGTATTTT. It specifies CASSLLAGGSDTQYF.

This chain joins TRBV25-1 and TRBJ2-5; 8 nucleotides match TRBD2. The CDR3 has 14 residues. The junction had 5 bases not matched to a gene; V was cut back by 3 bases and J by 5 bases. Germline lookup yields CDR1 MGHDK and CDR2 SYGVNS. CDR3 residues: CASSDPGGRETQYF. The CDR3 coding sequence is TGTGCCAGCAGTGATCCGGGAGGGCGGGAGACCCAGTACTTC.

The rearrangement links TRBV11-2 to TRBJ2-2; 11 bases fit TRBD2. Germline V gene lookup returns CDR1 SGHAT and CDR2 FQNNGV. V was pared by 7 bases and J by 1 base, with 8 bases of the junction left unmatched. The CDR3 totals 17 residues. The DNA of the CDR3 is TGTGCCAGCACTTGGCGGGGGACTAGCGGGAACACCGGGGAGCTGTTTTTT. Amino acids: CASTWRGTSGNTGELFF. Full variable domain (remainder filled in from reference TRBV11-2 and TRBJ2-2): EAGVAQSPRYKIIEKRQSVAFWCNPISGHATLYWYQQILGQGPKLLIQFQNNGVVDDSQLPKDRFSAERLKGVDSTLKIQPAKLEDSAVYLCASTWRGTSGNTGELFFGEGSRLTVL.

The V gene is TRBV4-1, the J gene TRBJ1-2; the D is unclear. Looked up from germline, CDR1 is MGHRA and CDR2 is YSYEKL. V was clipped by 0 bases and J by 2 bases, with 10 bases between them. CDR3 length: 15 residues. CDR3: CASSQDGRPNYGYTF. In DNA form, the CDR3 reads TGCGCCAGCAGCCAAGACGGCAGGCCAAACTATGGCTACACCTTC.

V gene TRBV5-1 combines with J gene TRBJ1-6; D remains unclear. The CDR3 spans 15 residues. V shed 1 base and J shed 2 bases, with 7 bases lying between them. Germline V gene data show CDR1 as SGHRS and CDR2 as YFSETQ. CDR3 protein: CASSLRGPYNSPLHF. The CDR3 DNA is TGCGCCAGCAGCTTGCGAGGCCCCTATAATTCACCCCTCCACTTT. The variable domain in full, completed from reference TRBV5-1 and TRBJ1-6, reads KAGVTQTPRYLIKTRGQQVTLSCSPISGHRSVSWYQQTPGQGLQFLFEYFSETQRNKGNFPGRFSGRQFSNSRSEMNVSTLELGDSALYLCASSLRGPYNSPLHFGNGTRLTVT.

The CDR3 DNA is TGTGCCAGCAGCAAACCGGGACAGGGCATTGCTGAAGCTTTCTTT. This sequence encodes CASSKPGQGIAEAFF. This rearrangement joins TRBV7-2 to TRBJ1-1; 9 bases agree with TRBD1. Germline values: CDR1 SGHTA, CDR2 FQGNSA. V shed 5 bases, J shed 6 bases, and the junction held 10 bases outside the gene matches. CDR3 length equals 15 residues.

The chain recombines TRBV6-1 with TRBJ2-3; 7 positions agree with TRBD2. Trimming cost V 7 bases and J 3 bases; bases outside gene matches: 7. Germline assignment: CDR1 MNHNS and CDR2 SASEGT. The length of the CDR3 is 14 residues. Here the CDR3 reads CASTSGILTDTQYF. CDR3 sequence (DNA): TGTGCCAGCACAAGCGGGATATTGACAGATACGCAGTATTTT.

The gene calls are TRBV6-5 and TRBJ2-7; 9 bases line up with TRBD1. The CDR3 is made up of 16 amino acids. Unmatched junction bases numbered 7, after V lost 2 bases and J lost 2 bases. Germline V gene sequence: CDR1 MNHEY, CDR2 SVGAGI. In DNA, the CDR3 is TGTGCCAGCAGTTACGCTTCGACAGGGGGGGCCTACGAGCAGTACTTC. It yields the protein CASSYASTGGAYEQYF.

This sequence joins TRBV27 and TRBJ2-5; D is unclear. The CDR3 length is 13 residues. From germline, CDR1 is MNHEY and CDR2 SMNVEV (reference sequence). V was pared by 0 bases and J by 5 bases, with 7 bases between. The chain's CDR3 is CASSLSIRETQYF. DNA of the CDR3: TGTGCCAGCAGTTTATCGATCCGGGAGACCCAGTACTTC.

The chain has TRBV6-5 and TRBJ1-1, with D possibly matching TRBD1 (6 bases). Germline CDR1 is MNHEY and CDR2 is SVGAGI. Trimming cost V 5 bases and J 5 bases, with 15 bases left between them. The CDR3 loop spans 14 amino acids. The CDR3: CASSKGEFGTEAFF. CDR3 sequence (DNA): TGTGCCAGCAGTAAGGGGGAGTTCGGGACTGAAGCTTTCTTT.